Below are 9 T cell receptor beta chains sequenced from a single sample in a study of T cell changes during pregnancy in multiple sclerosis. Here immunoSEQ multiplex PCR was the method, and the copy in TCRdb shows in-frame clones only, minus some. The sample gives 25,000 to 35,000 clones, about 91% of which show up once; 0.74% is in the top ten. The sample in question was CD4+ T cells from peripheral blood mononuclear cells, obtained in the first trimester of pregnancy. These receptors originate from a female donor in good health, enrolled as a control in a pregnancy study.

Only one count was recorded for this clone. This rearrangement joins TRBV19 to TRBJ2-7; D perhaps matches TRBD1 (6 bases). Trimming removed 3 bases at V and 3 bases at J, with 15 bases between. The CDR3 loop spans 15 amino acids. Germline V lookup: CDR1 LNHDA, CDR2 SQIVND (reference sequence). The CDR3 DNA sequence: TGTGCCAGTAGTATCTCTACAGGGACCAACTACGAGCAGTACTTC. This sequence encodes CASSISTGTNYEQYF.

The sample holds one count of this clone. This sequence joins TRBV29-1 and TRBJ2-3; 8 positions match TRBD1. Losses at the gene ends were 6 bases for V and 3 bases for J; bases not matched to a gene: 2. Germline V lookup: CDR1 SQVTM, CDR2 ANQGSEA. This CDR3 region has 12 residues. The chain's CDR3 is CSVYRGTDTQYF. The CDR3 coding sequence is TGCAGCGTCTACAGGGGGACAGATACGCAGTATTTT.

In its sample, this clone was seen a few times. This chain links TRBV5-4 with TRBJ1-2; D remains unclear. The length of the CDR3 is 12 residues. Germline-derived CDR1 and CDR2 are SGHNT and YYREEE (reference sequence). The V end was cut by 4 bases, the J end by 8 bases, with 12 bases between. The CDR3 loop is CASSPGSLGYTF. DNA of the CDR3: TGTGCCAGCAGCCCGGGGTCTCTGGGCTACACCTTC.

The chain links TRBV7-8 to TRBJ2-5, with D unresolved. Looked up from germline, CDR1 is SGHVS and CDR2 is FQNEAQ. The germline V and J ends were trimmed by 5 bases and 2 bases, with 9 bases remaining between them. The length of the CDR3 is 13 residues. CDR3 region: CASSLGGQETQYF. CDR3 nucleotide sequence: TGTGCCAGCAGCCTAGGCGGACAAGAGACCCAGTACTTC.

The chain links TRBV7-3 to TRBJ2-7; 11 positions agree with TRBD2. The CDR3 has 14 residues. V lost 5 bases, J lost 4 bases, and 4 bases stayed unmatched. The germline V gene encodes CDR1 SGHTA and CDR2 FQGTGA. The CDR3 region has the DNA TGTGCCAGCAGCCTAGCGGGGGGCCGGTACGAGCAGTACTTC. This translates into CASSLAGGRYEQYF. Filled out from reference TRBV7-3 and TRBJ2-7, the complete variable domain reads GAGVSQTPSNKVTEKGKYVELRCDPISGHTALYWYRQSLGQGPEFLIYFQGTGAADDSGLPNDRFFAVRPEGSVSTLKIQRTERGDSAVYLCASSLAGGRYEQYFGPGTRLTVT.

The rearrangement links TRBV4-2 to TRBJ2-3; the match to TRBD2 covers 9 bases. This CDR3 region has 16 residues. Germline values: CDR1 LGHNA, CDR2 YNFKEQ. Trimming took 0 bases from V and 2 from J; bases not matched to a gene: 3. CDR3 sequence reads: CASSQELAGHTDTQYF. As DNA, the CDR3 is TGTGCCAGCAGCCAAGAGCTAGCGGGGCACACAGATACGCAGTATTTT.

The rearrangement joins TRBV5-1 to TRBJ1-5, with D unclear. Germline-derived CDR1 and CDR2 are SGHRS and YFSETQ. The ends were cut back, 4 bases at V and 0 bases at J, with 17 bases in the middle. This CDR3 spans 17 amino acids. CDR3 in DNA: TGCGCCAGCAGCCCTGGCCTTGGACGGGATAGCAATCAGCCCCAGCATTTT. This codes for CASSPGLGRDSNQPQHF.

This chain links TRBV6-5 with TRBJ1-4; TRBD1 matches 10 bases. The CDR3 consists of 16 residues. Trimming at V came to 0 bases and at J to 5 bases, leaving 3 bases not matched to a gene. Germline values: CDR1 MNHEY, CDR2 SVGAGI. In nucleotides, the CDR3 is TGTGCCAGCAGTTACTCGGGACAGGGGAGGAATGAAAAACTGTTTTTT. Encoded protein: CASSYSGQGRNEKLFF.

The chain joins TRBV12-5 to TRBJ2-7; 10 bases agree with TRBD2. Germline V gene data show CDR1 as LGHNT and CDR2 as FRNRAP. Trimming removed 0 bases from V and 2 bases from J; junction bases left unmatched: 10. The CDR3 is 18 amino acids. The CDR3 nucleotides are TGTGCTAGTGGTTTGGTAGCTCTAGCGGGGGAGGTACCCTACGAGCAGTACTTC. Its translation is CASGLVALAGEVPYEQYF. The full variable domain, in which reference TRBV12-5 and TRBJ2-7 provide the parts outside the CDR3, is DARVTQTPRHKVTEMGQEVTMRCQPILGHNTVFWYRQTMMQGLELLAYFRNRAPLDDSGMPKDRFSAEMPDATLATLKIQPSEPRDSAVYFCASGLVALAGEVPYEQYFGPGTRLTVT.